The rows below give T cell receptor beta chains drawn from one sample of a study of human T cells and chemical hapten exposure. TCRdb passed the reads through MiXCR, listing each CDR3 protein once. Here the sample spans fewer than 150,000 distinct CDR3 sequences, less than 10% being singletons. Sequenced input: whole blood. These receptors originate from a human donor in good health. Some clones in this sample may be carry-over from other donors' samples. CDR3s include the opening cysteine and the closing phenylalanine or tryptophan. The order of the fields is clone size, V gene, CDR3 length, D gene, J gene, CDR3 protein, CDR3 DNA. A D gene is named only where the DNA matches it firmly. Size tells how often a clone was seen (once, few, many) or the class of an expanded clone, and some rows leave it out.

many	TRBV20-1	13	TRBD1	TRBJ1-1	CSANDRGNTEAFF	TGCAGTGCTAACGACAGGGGGAACACTGAAGCTTTCTTT
-	TRBV16	15	-	TRBJ1-1	CASSQFGDGRTEAFF	TGTGCCAGCAGCCAATTTGGGGACGGTAGAACCGAAGCTTTCTTT
-	TRBV14	14	TRBD1	TRBJ1-1	CASSQVTGGTEAFF	TGTGCCAGCAGCCAAGTTACAGGGGGCACTGAAGCTTTCTTT
-	TRBV2	13	-	TRBJ1-2	CASSEELGYGYTF	TGTGCCAGCAGTGAGGAGTTGGGCTATGGCTACACCTTC
-	TRBV19	16	-	TRBJ1-3	CASSIPPGVPGNTIYF	TGTGCCAGTAGTATTCCGCCAGGGGTTCCTGGAAACACCATATATTTT
few	TRBV4-3	14	-	TRBJ1-1	CASSQVDIGTEAFF	TGCGCCAGCAGCCAAGTGGACATCGGCACTGAAGCTTTCTTT
few	TRBV5-1	14	TRBD2	TRBJ2-7	CASSLTSGRGEQYF	TGCGCCAGCAGCTTGACTAGCGGGAGGGGAGAGCAGTACTTC
few	TRBV13	15	TRBD1	TRBJ1-2	CASSFFGQAEKGYTF	TGTGCCAGCAGCTTCTTTGGACAGGCCGAGAAGGGCTACACCTTC
-	TRBV7-9	16	TRBD2	TRBJ2-2	CASSFRLAGNTGELFF	TGTGCCAGCAGCTTTCGACTAGCGGGAAACACCGGGGAGCTGTTTTTT
few	TRBV20-1	15	-	TRBJ2-7	CSASRGPGGNSEQYF	TGCAGTGCTTCCCGGGGTCCCGGAGGGAACAGCGAGCAGTACTTC
medium-sized	TRBV20-1	13	-	TRBJ1-2	CSAASTDDYGYTF	TGCAGTGCTGCATCGACTGATGACTATGGCTACACCTTC
-	TRBV6-6	15	TRBD1	TRBJ2-7	CASTLGQSKTYEQYF	TGTGCCAGCACTCTGGGACAGAGTAAAACCTACGAGCAGTACTTC
many	TRBV3-1	16	-	TRBJ1-1	CASSPQPGRMNTEAFF	TGTGCCAGCAGCCCGCAGCCGGGACGGATGAACACTGAAGCTTTCTTT
-	TRBV7-9	15	-	TRBJ2-3	CASSLEGEITDTQYF	TGTGCCAGCAGCTTAGAAGGGGAAATCACAGATACGCAGTATTTT
few	TRBV12-3/TRBV12-4	13	TRBD1	TRBJ2-7	CASSSGTEYEQYF	TGTGCCAGCAGTTCCGGGACAGAGTACGAGCAGTACTTC
-	TRBV9	14	TRBD2	TRBJ2-7	CASSPLADSYEQYF	TGTGCCAGCAGCCCGCTAGCGGACTCCTACGAGCAGTACTTC
few	TRBV5-4	14	TRBD1	TRBJ1-2	CASSLEQGGQGYTF	TGTGCCAGCAGCTTGGAGCAGGGGGGGCAGGGCTACACCTTC
-	TRBV7-9	17	-	TRBJ2-6	CASSVRGRGNGANVLTF	TGTGCCAGCAGCGTCCGAGGCAGGGGCAATGGGGCCAACGTCCTGACTTTC
few	TRBV7-6	13	-	TRBJ2-3	CASSFTGGDTQYF	TGTGCCAGCAGCTTTACCGGAGGGGATACGCAGTATTTT
many	TRBV9	16	-	TRBJ1-2	CASSVEGGAQGYGYTF	TGTGCCAGCAGCGTAGAGGGGGGGGCGCAAGGGTATGGCTACACCTTC
few	TRBV20-1	17	TRBD2	TRBJ2-7	CSARAYSQLAGGYEQYF	TGCAGTGCTAGAGCCTATTCGCAGCTAGCGGGAGGATACGAGCAGTACTTC
few	TRBV20-1	15	-	TRBJ2-7	CSAARSDLLSYEQYF	TGCAGTGCTGCCAGGTCGGACCTCCTCTCCTACGAGCAGTACTTC
-	TRBV10-3	16	-	TRBJ2-1	CAISEHESPLGSEQFF	TGTGCCATCAGTGAACATGAGTCTCCCTTGGGTAGTGAGCAGTTCTTC
few	TRBV5-5	15	-	TRBJ2-1	CASSLWLPITYEQFF	TGTGCCAGCAGCTTATGGCTTCCTATTACTTATGAGCAGTTCTTC
-	TRBV20-1	15	TRBD2	TRBJ2-1	CSAQGLAGVGNEQFF	TGCAGTGCTCAAGGACTAGCGGGAGTTGGAAATGAGCAGTTCTTC
-	TRBV4-2	17	TRBD2	TRBJ2-3	CASSSRAGGPDTDTQYF	TGTGCCAGCAGCTCCCGAGCGGGAGGGCCGGACACAGATACGCAGTATTTT
-	TRBV6-5	15	-	TRBJ2-1	CASRKDTFSYNEQFF	TGTGCCAGCAGGAAGGACACATTCTCCTACAATGAGCAGTTCTTC
many	TRBV6-2/TRBV6-3	13	-	TRBJ1-6	CASSWDAPEPLHF	TGTGCCAGCAGTTGGGATGCCCCAGAACCCCTCCACTTT
-	TRBV11-3	17	TRBD1	TRBJ2-1	CASSLRPGQGPGNEQFF	TGTGCCAGCAGCTTACGCCCGGGACAGGGGCCGGGCAATGAGCAGTTCTTC
few	TRBV12-5	12	TRBD2	TRBJ2-3	CASGISGRFPYF	TGTGCTAGTGGTATTAGCGGGCGGTTCCCGTATTTT
few	TRBV27	13	-	TRBJ1-2	CASSSGHTRGYTF	TGTGCCAGCAGTTCCGGACACACAAGGGGCTACACCTTC
few	TRBV6-1	16	-	TRBJ1-1	CASSERLVTANTEAFF	TGTGCCAGCAGTGAAAGGTTAGTGACAGCGAACACTGAAGCTTTCTTT
few	TRBV10-3	14	TRBD1	TRBJ2-7	CAITAGQGSYEQYF	TGTGCCATTACCGCGGGACAGGGGTCCTACGAGCAGTACTTC
few	TRBV5-1	15	-	TRBJ1-1	CASSLRADMNTEAFF	TGCGCCAGCAGCTTGAGGGCCGACATGAACACTGAAGCTTTCTTT
many	TRBV11-3	15	-	TRBJ2-1	CASSSGDSSYNEQFF	TGTGCCAGCAGCTCCGGGGATAGCTCCTACAATGAGCAGTTCTTC
-	TRBV6-6	14	TRBD2	TRBJ2-7	CASRGLAGAYEQYF	TGTGCCAGCAGAGGACTAGCGGGGGCTTACGAGCAGTACTTC
many	TRBV6-2/TRBV6-3	14	-	TRBJ1-1	CASSWRRSNTEAFF	TGTGCCAGCAGTTGGAGGAGGAGCAACACTGAAGCTTTCTTT
-	TRBV12-3/TRBV12-4	16	TRBD2	TRBJ2-1	CASSPSLAGGYNEQFF	TGTGCCAGCAGCCCCTCACTAGCGGGAGGGTACAATGAGCAGTTCTTC
-	TRBV10-3	15	-	TRBJ1-2	CAIGGVAQANYGYTF	TGTGCCATCGGTGGGGTGGCCCAAGCGAACTATGGCTACACCTTC
few	TRBV21-1	15	-	TRBJ2-7	CASSTRDRDESEQYF	TGTGCCAGCAGTACCCGGGACAGGGACGAAAGCGAGCAGTACTTC